The clone carrying this T cell receptor beta chain was seen only a few times. Its cognate antigen is unknown. The CDR3 covers 13 residues. Germline loops: CDR1 SEHNR, CDR2 FQNEAQ (reference sequence). Trimming took 5 bases from V and 0 from J, leaving 7 bases between them. This record belongs to a study of beta chain features in type 1 diabetes. Study conclusions and caveats: VDJ junctions from type 1 diabetes patients carried fewer insertions and larger deletions. The analysis here could not establish whether HLA type shapes TCRB rearrangement. Patients showed naive, central memory and Treg TCRB repertoires that appeared more similar than those of healthy donors. A moderate, significant TCRB CDR3 shortening appeared in type 1 diabetes across four CD4+ subsets. PCR might preferentially amplify shorter templates, equally in patients and controls.

What was sequenced were expressed TCRB transcripts, since all of the isolated RNA had been reverse transcribed. TCRdb's copy holds only in-frame clones and misses some; the assay was immunoSEQ multiplex PCR. The table shows around 130,000 clones, with about 16% occurring only once. The sequencing sample was made of central memory CD4+ T cells from blood. This TCR derives from a man aged 25-45 years with type 1 diabetes. V is TRBV7-9 and J is TRBJ1-2; D call uncertain. The CDR3 DNA is TGTGCCAGCAGCGGCAGTACTAACTATGGCTACACCTTC. The encoded protein is CASSGSTNYGYTF.